This is a list of T cell receptor beta chains from one sample in a study of shared clonotypes between healthy human individuals. Data came from immunoSEQ multiplex PCR; TCRdb stores just in-frame clones and leaves some out. This table holds 2 million to 2.5 million clones, 85% to 95% found once. Sequences were obtained from naive CD4+ T cells from PBMCs. The receptors originated from a man in his late teens or twenties in good health. Some clones in this sample may be carry-over from other donors' samples. The CDR3 runs from the conserved cysteine through the conserved F or W. A D gene is named only where the DNA matches it firmly. Some rows have no size entry. The others give once, few or many, or a class for an expanded clone.

J: TRBJ2-3
D: .
length: 15
V: TRBV11-2
size: .
DNA: TGTGCCAGCAGCTTGGCAGGGTACAGCTCGGATACGCAGTATTTT
CDR3: CASSLAGYSSDTQYF

J: TRBJ2-7
D: TRBD2
length: 15
V: TRBV6-5
size: .
DNA: TGTGCCAGCAGTTACTCTCCAGCGGGAGAGTACGAGCAGTACTTC
CDR3: CASSYSPAGEYEQYF

J: TRBJ2-1
D: TRBD2
length: 16
V: TRBV7-9
size: .
DNA: TGTGCCAGCAGCTTAGCAGGGACTAGCGGGAGGAATGAGCAGTTCTTC
CDR3: CASSLAGTSGRNEQFF

J: TRBJ1-4
D: .
length: 14
V: TRBV19
size: .
DNA: TGTGCCAGTACCTCCCGGGCAGGGAAGGCAAAACTGTTTTTT
CDR3: CASTSRAGKAKLFF

J: TRBJ2-7
D: TRBD1
length: 16
V: TRBV28
size: .
DNA: TGTGCCAGCAGTTTATACGGACAGGGCGGTAACTACGAGCAGTACTTC
CDR3: CASSLYGQGGNYEQYF

J: TRBJ2-1
D: TRBD2
length: 15
V: TRBV6-1
size: .
DNA: TGTGCCAGCAGTGAAATAAGCGGGAGATACAATGAGCAGTTCTTC
CDR3: CASSEISGRYNEQFF

J: TRBJ1-4
D: TRBD1
length: 14
V: TRBV5-1
size: .
DNA: TGCGCCAGCAGCTCAGGGGGTGCTAATGAAAAACTGTTTTTT
CDR3: CASSSGGANEKLFF

J: TRBJ2-6
D: .
length: 17
V: TRBV27
size: .
DNA: TGTGCCAGCAGGGACCCCAGGGAACGCTCTGGGGCCAACGTCCTGACTTTC
CDR3: CASRDPRERSGANVLTF

J: TRBJ2-5
D: .
length: 12
V: TRBV18
size: .
DNA: TGTGCCAGCTCACGGTTTCAAGAGACCCAGTACTTC
CDR3: CASSRFQETQYF

J: TRBJ2-1
D: .
length: 14
V: TRBV29-1
size: .
DNA: TGCAGCGTTGCAGCAGCGGCATCCTACAATGAGCAGTTCTTC
CDR3: CSVAAAASYNEQFF

J: TRBJ1-2
D: .
length: 13
V: TRBV28
size: few
DNA: TGTGCCAGCAGTTCCGGACAGAACTATGGCTACACCTTC
CDR3: CASSSGQNYGYTF

J: TRBJ2-7
D: TRBD1
length: 14
V: TRBV6-6
size: once
DNA: TGTGCCAGCACCCGGGACAGGGCCGGCTACGAGCAGTACTTC
CDR3: CASTRDRAGYEQYF

J: TRBJ2-2
D: TRBD1
length: 14
V: TRBV9
size: .
DNA: TGTGCCAGCAGCGGGACAGGGAACACCGGGGAGCTGTTTTTT
CDR3: CASSGTGNTGELFF

J: TRBJ2-6
D: .
length: 16
V: TRBV28
size: .
DNA: TGTGCCAGCAGTTCGGGACAAATCTCTGGGGCCAACGTCCTGACTTTC
CDR3: CASSSGQISGANVLTF

J: TRBJ1-4
D: .
length: 15
V: TRBV5-1
size: .
DNA: TGCGCCAGCAGATACCAAGGGGCAACTAATGAAAAACTGTTTTTT
CDR3: CASRYQGATNEKLFF

J: TRBJ2-3
D: .
length: 16
V: TRBV28
size: once
DNA: TGTGCCAGCAGTTTCCTTGACGGGCGATTCACAGATACGCAGTATTTT
CDR3: CASSFLDGRFTDTQYF

J: TRBJ2-7
D: .
length: 12
V: TRBV2
size: .
DNA: TGTGCCAGCAGGGCTGGGTCCTACGAGCAGTACTTC
CDR3: CASRAGSYEQYF

J: TRBJ2-5
D: TRBD1
length: 16
V: TRBV7-2
size: .
DNA: TGTGCCAGCAGCTGGACCCTCGGGACAGGGAGGGAGACCCAGTACTTC
CDR3: CASSWTLGTGRETQYF

J: TRBJ2-3
D: .
length: 13
V: TRBV10-3
size: .
DNA: TGTGCCATCAGTGTAAGGGGCACAGATACGCAGTATTTT
CDR3: CAISVRGTDTQYF

J: TRBJ2-3
D: TRBD2
length: 20
V: TRBV4-2
size: .
DNA: TGTGCCAGCAGCCAACCGATGGGACTATCTGGGGATAAGGGGATAGATACGCAGTATTTT
CDR3: CASSQPMGLSGDKGIDTQYF

J: TRBJ1-2
D: .
length: 12
V: TRBV10-3
size: few
DNA: TGTGCCATCAGTGATGGCAGAATCGGCTACACCTTC
CDR3: CAISDGRIGYTF

J: TRBJ2-1
D: .
length: 13
V: TRBV6-5
size: .
DNA: TGTGCCAGCAGTTACAGGGGTTACAATGAGCAGTTCTTC
CDR3: CASSYRGYNEQFF

J: TRBJ2-7
D: .
length: 13
V: TRBV9
size: .
DNA: TGTGCCAGCAGCGTAGCGTCTATCTACGAGCAGTACTTC
CDR3: CASSVASIYEQYF

J: TRBJ2-1
D: .
length: 12
V: TRBV29-1
size: once
DNA: TGCAGCGTTTCTGGGCCGGGTTGGGAGCAGTTCTTC
CDR3: CSVSGPGWEQFF

J: TRBJ2-2
D: TRBD2
length: 16
V: TRBV5-1
size: .
DNA: TGCGCCAGCAGCTTGTCAACCCGGGGGGGCACCGGGGAGCTGTTTTTT
CDR3: CASSLSTRGGTGELFF

J: TRBJ2-7
D: .
length: 13
V: TRBV2
size: .
DNA: TGTGCCAGCAACCCCGGGGGCGACTACGAGCAGTACTTC
CDR3: CASNPGGDYEQYF

J: TRBJ1-1
D: .
length: 16
V: TRBV6-5
size: .
DNA: TGTGCCAGCAGTTACGGGCGATGGGGAGCGAACACTGAAGCTTTCTTT
CDR3: CASSYGRWGANTEAFF

J: TRBJ2-3
D: .
length: 14
V: TRBV29-1
size: .
DNA: TGCAGCGCGAGGCAGGGAATAGGCACAGATACGCAGTATTTT
CDR3: CSARQGIGTDTQYF

J: TRBJ1-2
D: .
length: 15
V: TRBV7-2
size: .
DNA: TGTGCCAGCAGCGCTATCCGGAACCCTATCTATGGCTACACCTTC
CDR3: CASSAIRNPIYGYTF

J: TRBJ2-3
D: TRBD1
length: 11
V: TRBV30
size: .
DNA: TGTGCCTGGTGGACAGGTGGTACGCAGTATTTT
CDR3: CAWWTGGTQYF

J: TRBJ2-3
D: .
length: 11
V: TRBV7-9
size: .
DNA: TGTGCCAGCCTGAGTACAGATACGCAGTATTTT
CDR3: CASLSTDTQYF

J: TRBJ1-1
D: .
length: 15
V: TRBV4-2
size: .
DNA: TGTGCCAGCAGCCAAACCCCGACAGGGAACACTGAAGCTTTCTTT
CDR3: CASSQTPTGNTEAFF

J: TRBJ2-7
D: TRBD1
length: 15
V: TRBV7-6
size: .
DNA: TGTGCCAGCAGCCCAGGACAGGGTAACACCTACGAGCAGTACTTC
CDR3: CASSPGQGNTYEQYF

J: TRBJ1-5
D: .
length: 15
V: TRBV4-3
size: .
DNA: TGCGCCAGCAGCCAAGAGGTTCGGGGGCAGAAGCCCCAGCATTTT
CDR3: CASSQEVRGQKPQHF

J: TRBJ2-1
D: TRBD1
length: 15
V: TRBV28
size: .
DNA: TGTGCCAGCAGTTCGACCGGGACAGGGTACAATGAGCAGTTCTTC
CDR3: CASSSTGTGYNEQFF

J: TRBJ2-1
D: TRBD1
length: 13
V: TRBV7-3
size: few
DNA: TGTGCCAGCAGCTTGACAGGGAATAATGAGCAGTTCTTC
CDR3: CASSLTGNNEQFF

J: TRBJ2-2
D: TRBD2
length: 18
V: TRBV7-9
size: .
DNA: TGTGCCAGCAGCCTGGGACTAGCGGGAGGGCCAAACACCGGGGAGCTGTTTTTT
CDR3: CASSLGLAGGPNTGELFF

J: TRBJ2-7
D: .
length: 13
V: TRBV29-1
size: .
DNA: TGCAGCGCACGACACACTCGGGGATACGAGCAGTACTTC
CDR3: CSARHTRGYEQYF

J: TRBJ2-3
D: .
length: 15
V: TRBV5-1
size: .
DNA: TGCGCCAGCAGCTTGCAGGTAGCGGAGGAGGATACGCAGTATTTT
CDR3: CASSLQVAEEDTQYF

J: TRBJ2-2
D: .
length: 14
V: TRBV7-3
size: .
DNA: TGTGCCAGCAGCCCCCGAGCAAGCACCGGGGAGCTGTTTTTT
CDR3: CASSPRASTGELFF

J: TRBJ2-3
D: TRBD1
length: 16
V: TRBV7-2
size: .
DNA: TGTGCCAGCAGCTTAGGGCGGACAGGGGGCTCCGATACGCAGTATTTT
CDR3: CASSLGRTGGSDTQYF

J: TRBJ2-1
D: TRBD2
length: 16
V: TRBV7-8
size: .
DNA: TGTGCCAGCAGCTTTGGAGCGGGAGGGCTCTACAATGAGCAGTTCTTC
CDR3: CASSFGAGGLYNEQFF